These 32 T cell receptor beta chains were all obtained from the same sample, sequenced in a study of graft-versus-host responses after intestinal transplantation. Sequencing used immunoSEQ multiplex PCR; TCRdb keeps in-frame clones, though not all of them. The repertoire holds more than 55,000 clones, over 85% seen once, with 1.6% in the top ten. This material consisted of PBMCs, taken 26 days after transplant. The receptors shown here come from a human patient who received an intestinal transplant, so some T cells may come from the graft donor.

This sequence joins TRBV5-1 and TRBJ1-3, with D unclear. Germline V lookup: CDR1 SGHRS, CDR2 YFSETQ. The V end lost 0 bases, the J end lost 2 bases, and 18 bases lay between the germline ends. The CDR3 consists of 18 residues. The CDR3 spells CASSLVARREVAGNTIYF. The CDR3 DNA reads TGCGCCAGCAGCTTGGTTGCAAGGAGGGAGGTAGCTGGAAACACCATATATTTT. The variable domain in full, with the rest retrieved from reference TRBV5-1 and TRBJ1-3, is KAGVTQTPRYLIKTRGQQVTLSCSPISGHRSVSWYQQTPGQGLQFLFEYFSETQRNKGNFPGRFSGRQFSNSRSEMNVSTLELGDSALYLCASSLVARREVAGNTIYFGEGSWLTVV.

This clone rates as medium-sized. The V call is TRBV19, the J call TRBJ1-5, with TRBD1 matching 8 bases. Germline V lookup: CDR1 LNHDA, CDR2 SQIVND (reference sequence). J lost 3 bases, V lost 5 bases, and 3 bases had no gene match. This CDR3 is built from 14 residues. The CDR3 sequence is CASSGQGNNQPQHF. The CDR3 coding sequence is TGTGCCAGTAGTGGACAGGGCAACAATCAGCCCCAGCATTTT.

CDR3 in DNA: TGTGCCAGCAGCCCGGGTGTGACCGGGGAGCTGTTTTTT. Protein product: CASSPGVTGELFF. The chain links TRBV7-3 to TRBJ2-2; D gene unclear. The CDR3 runs to 13 residues. The V gene lost 5 bases and the J gene lost 5 bases, with 9 bases spanning the gap. Germline V gives CDR1 SGHTA, CDR2 FQGTGA.

The V call is TRBV7-2, the J call TRBJ2-3; the D is unclear. The CDR3 spans 12 residues. The V and J ends lost 5 bases and 6 bases respectively, with 9 bases between them. The germline gives CDR1 SGHTA, CDR2 FQGNSA. CDR3 loop: CASSPHGDTQYF. For the CDR3, the DNA is TGTGCCAGCAGCCCCCACGGGGATACGCAGTATTTT.

The rearrangement uses TRBV7-9 and TRBJ2-1; 7 bases map to TRBD2. The V segment lost 5 bases and the J segment 0 bases; nucleotides outside the gene matches: 7. The CDR3 runs 16 residues. Germline loops: CDR1 SEHNR, CDR2 FQNEAQ (reference sequence). The CDR3 sequence is CASSPQGGSSYNEQFF. The CDR3, as DNA: TGTGCCAGCAGCCCCCAGGGAGGGAGCTCCTACAATGAGCAGTTCTTC.

CDR3 loop: CASSRTGVPYWEQYF. Here the CDR3 DNA reads TGTGCCAGCAGCCGTACCGGGGTTCCATACTGGGAGCAGTACTTC. The chain employs TRBV9 and TRBJ2-7, with D perhaps matching TRBD2 (5 bases). Germline V lookup: CDR1 SGDLS, CDR2 YYNGEE. Trimming took 4 bases from V and 7 from J, leaving 21 bases between them. The CDR3 has 15 amino acids.

This chain joins TRBV10-2 and TRBJ2-1; tentatively, D is TRBD2 (6 bases). V lost 6 bases and J 7 bases, leaving 19 bases between the germline ends. The germline V gene encodes CDR1 WSHSY and CDR2 SAAADI. The CDR3 has 15 amino acids. The DNA of the CDR3 is TGCGCCAGCAGGACAGCGGGTCGGGCAGGGAATGAGCAGTTCTTC. It yields the protein CASRTAGRAGNEQFF.

This chain joins TRBV7-9 and TRBJ1-4; TRBD1 might be the D (5 bases). Germline V gene sequence: CDR1 SEHNR, CDR2 FQNEAQ (reference sequence). The V end was cut by 4 bases, the J end by 0 bases, with 12 bases between. The CDR3 has 16 amino acids. The CDR3 DNA reads TGTGCCAGCAGCTCCCCCGACAGACCAACTAATGAAAAACTGTTTTTT. It codes for CASSSPDRPTNEKLFF.

The chain recombines TRBV11-3 with TRBJ2-3; a possible D gene is TRBD1 (5 bases). Between the trimmed V and J ends, which lost 6 bases and 1 base, there was a span of 14 bases. Germline CDR1 and CDR2: SGHNT and YENEEA. This CDR3 has 15 amino acids. The CDR3 sequence is CASSPTGARTDTQYF. The CDR3 DNA is TGTGCCAGCAGTCCCACAGGAGCGCGCACAGATACGCAGTATTTT.

The table lists this clone with a count of one. The chain recombines TRBV28 with TRBJ2-7; 7 bases line up with TRBD1. Per the germline V gene, CDR1 is MDHEN and CDR2 is SYDVKM. J lost 1 base, V lost 6 bases, and 9 bases had no gene match. The CDR3 extends over 15 amino acids. The CDR3 spells CASSQGQLISYEQYF. For the CDR3, the DNA is TGTGCCAGCAGCCAGGGACAGCTGATATCCTACGAGCAGTACTTC.

The CDR3 protein is CASRGTGATRYEQYF. CDR3 in DNA: TGTGCCAGCCGAGGGACAGGGGCGACGAGGTACGAGCAGTACTTC. The chain is built from TRBV5-8 and TRBJ2-7; TRBD1 agrees at 10 bases. V dropped 7 bases and J dropped 4; count of bases not matched to a gene: 11. Germline CDR1 reads SGHTS; CDR2 reads YDEGEE. This CDR3 region has 15 residues.

This chain joins TRBV19 and TRBJ2-5; D might be TRBD1 (5 bases). Germline lookup yields CDR1 LNHDA and CDR2 SQIVND (reference sequence). The ends were cut back, 3 bases at V and 2 bases at J, with 25 bases in the middle. This CDR3 has 19 residues. CDR3 amino acids: CASSIWIIEAGNLQETQYF. Here the CDR3 DNA reads TGTGCCAGTAGTATCTGGATCATCGAGGCAGGGAATTTACAAGAGACCCAGTACTTC.

This clone was recorded a few times. In DNA, the CDR3 is TGTGCCAGCAGCTTAGGAGGGGGGGGCATAATCACAGATACGCAGTATTTT. It translates to CASSLGGGGIITDTQYF. The chain uses TRBV13 and TRBJ2-3, with D perhaps matching TRBD2 (7 bases). This CDR3 contains 17 residues. Deletions cut 0 bases from V and 2 bases from J, with 15 bases between. Germline V gives CDR1 PRHDT, CDR2 FYEKMQ (reference sequence).

The chain couples TRBV4-1 to TRBJ2-1, with 13 bases aligning to TRBD2. Germline CDR1 and CDR2: MGHRA and YSYEKL. V shed 3 bases, J shed 5 bases, and the junction held 10 bases outside the gene matches. The CDR3 is 18 amino acids. The CDR3 loop is CASSQPGLAGFGDNEQFF. DNA of the CDR3: TGCGCCAGCAGCCAGCCGGGACTAGCGGGATTTGGTGACAATGAGCAGTTCTTC.

This chain joins TRBV9 and TRBJ2-5; TRBD2 agrees at 8 bases. The CDR3 length is 14 residues. V lost 3 bases, J lost 2 bases, and 3 bases stayed unmatched. Germline values: CDR1 SGDLS, CDR2 YYNGEE. DNA of the CDR3: TGTGCCAGCAGCGCCCCGGGGGGGCAAGAGACCCAGTACTTC. This encodes CASSAPGGQETQYF.

In its sample, this clone was seen once. The genes are TRBV29-1 and TRBJ1-2, with 8 bases lining up with TRBD1. The CDR3 extends over 12 amino acids. J gave up 8 bases and V 6 bases, and 8 bases lay outside the gene matches. The V gene's germline CDR1 is SQVTM and CDR2 ANQGSEA. The CDR3 bases are TGCAGCGTCCAACGACCAGGGGGCGGCTACACCTTC. It translates to CSVQRPGGGYTF. Supplemented by reference TRBV29-1 and TRBJ1-2, the full variable domain reads SAVISQKPSRDICQRGTSLTIQCQVDSQVTMMFWYRQQPGQSLTLIATANQGSEATYESGFVIDKFPISRPNLTFSTLTVSNMSPEDSSIYLCSVQRPGGGYTFGSGTRLTVV.

The chain combines TRBV7-9 with TRBJ2-3; 10 nucleotides line up with TRBD1. The CDR3 spans 15 residues. Germline loops: CDR1 SEHNR, CDR2 FQNEAQ (reference sequence). V lost 5 bases and J lost 3; bases outside the gene matches: 5. CDR3: CASSPGTGDTDTQYF. DNA of the CDR3: TGTGCCAGCAGCCCCGGGACAGGGGATACAGATACGCAGTATTTT.

The chain has TRBV5-1 and TRBJ2-1; weak D call: TRBD2 (5 bases). Trimming removed 7 bases from V and 4 bases from J, with 15 bases in between. Looked up from germline, CDR1 is SGHRS and CDR2 is YFSETQ. The CDR3 loop spans 14 amino acids. As DNA, the CDR3 is TGCGCCAGCGGATTAGGAGAGGGATACAATGAGCAGTTCTTC. Translation gives CASGLGEGYNEQFF.

This sequence joins TRBV5-1 and TRBJ2-5; 15 bases map to TRBD2. The CDR3 consists of 16 residues. V lost 5 bases to trimming and J lost 4 bases; unmatched junction nucleotides: 6. Germline CDR1 and CDR2: SGHRS and YFSETQ. CDR3 protein: CASRRTSGGAGETQYF. The CDR3 bases are TGCGCCAGCAGGCGGACTAGCGGGGGGGCCGGAGAGACCCAGTACTTC.

The chain combines TRBV7-2 with TRBJ2-1, with 8 positions matching TRBD2. From germline, CDR1 is SGHTA and CDR2 FQGNSA. Unmatched junction bases numbered 6, after V lost 3 bases and J lost 2 bases. CDR3 length: 16 residues. The CDR3 region has the DNA TGTGCCAGCAGCTTTTCGGCGGGAGGAACCTACAATGAGCAGTTCTTC. Protein product: CASSFSAGGTYNEQFF.

The chain combines TRBV4-3 with TRBJ2-3, with 9 bases identical to TRBD1. Per the germline V gene, CDR1 is LGHNA and CDR2 is YSLEER. This CDR3 is built from 16 residues. V trimming: 2 bases; J trimming: 0 bases; junction bases outside the gene matches: 3. The CDR3 DNA follows: TGCGCCAGCAGCCAACAGACAGGGGGAAGCACAGATACGCAGTATTTT. Encoded protein: CASSQQTGGSTDTQYF.

The chain's CDR3 is CASSQRRQGLRYEQYF. CDR3 nucleotide sequence: TGTGCCAGCAGCCAACGTAGACAGGGACTTCGGTACGAGCAGTACTTC. This chain joins TRBV16 and TRBJ2-7, with a tentative D call TRBD1 (7 bases). Germline-derived CDR1 and CDR2 are KGHSY and FQNENV. Trimming pared 2 bases from V and 4 bases from J, leaving 18 bases between. The CDR3 has 16 residues.

The J gene is TRBJ2-5, the V gene TRBV7-9, with D perhaps TRBD2 (6 bases). V shed 4 bases and J shed 3 bases, with 21 bases lying between them. Germline V gene data show CDR1 as SEHNR and CDR2 as FQNEAQ (reference sequence). CDR3 length: 17 amino acids. The CDR3 reads CASSSAPQVSGEETQYF. The CDR3 DNA sequence: TGTGCCAGCAGCTCCGCCCCTCAGGTTAGCGGAGAAGAGACCCAGTACTTC.

This chain uses TRBV4-2 with TRBJ2-7; 7 positions match TRBD1. The V gene's germline CDR1 is LGHNA and CDR2 YNFKEQ. The ends lost 8 bases at V and 5 bases at J; junction bases unmatched: 12. CDR3 length: 14 residues. In DNA form, the CDR3 reads TGTGCCAGCTCAAAGTCTCAGGGGGTTAACGAGCAGTACTTC. Translation: CASSKSQGVNEQYF.

The chain joins TRBV28 to TRBJ2-1, with 8 bases identical to TRBD2. The trim removed 2 bases at V and 10 bases at J, leaving 10 bases unmatched. CDR1 and CDR2 from the germline V gene are MDHEN and SYDVKM. This CDR3 contains 15 residues. This chain's CDR3 is CASSLGAGGLHEQFF. The CDR3 nucleotides read TGTGCCAGCAGTTTAGGGGCGGGGGGCCTCCACGAGCAGTTCTTC.

The chain combines TRBV28 with TRBJ1-2; maybe TRBD1 (6 bases). The CDR3 is made up of 14 amino acids. CDR1 and CDR2 from the germline V gene are MDHEN and SYDVKM. V lost 6 bases and J lost 11, with 22 bases in between. CDR3 coding DNA: TGTGCCAGCAGATCTCCAGTTCAGGGGACCCGTTACACCTTC. Its translation is CASRSPVQGTRYTF.

The chain couples TRBV29-1 to TRBJ2-5; 8 nucleotides match TRBD2. This CDR3 contains 15 residues. V trimming: 3 bases; J trimming: 4 bases; junction bases outside the gene matches: 10. The germline V gene has CDR1 SQVTM and CDR2 ANQGSEA. The CDR3: CSVEGRLARGETQYF. The CDR3, as DNA: TGCAGCGTTGAGGGCCGACTAGCGAGGGGAGAGACCCAGTACTTC.

This clone appeared once. The V call is TRBV5-1, the J call TRBJ2-7, with 7 nucleotides matching TRBD2. This CDR3 is 15 amino acids long. CDR1 is SGHRS, CDR2 YFSETQ, per germline. The junction had 7 bases not matched to a gene; V was cut back by 4 bases and J by 0 bases. The CDR3 sequence: CASSPRGGTSYEQYF. Here the CDR3 DNA reads TGCGCCAGCAGCCCCCGCGGGGGAACCTCCTACGAGCAGTACTTC.

This rearrangement joins TRBV6-1 to TRBJ1-2; 10 bases line up with TRBD1. The CDR3 spans 15 residues. With 1 base clipped from V and 7 bases from J, the junction kept 6 bases outside the gene matches. Germline V CDR1 and CDR2: MNHNS, SASEGT. The CDR3 region is CASSEVWTGGSGYTF. Written as DNA, the CDR3 is TGTGCCAGCAGTGAAGTGTGGACAGGGGGATCTGGCTACACCTTC.

V usage is TRBV7-8 and J usage is TRBJ2-7; 11 bases line up with TRBD2. The CDR3 consists of 20 residues. V shed 4 bases and J 2 bases; nucleotides not matched to a gene: 19. Germline values: CDR1 SGHVS, CDR2 FQNEAQ. The CDR3 sequence is CASSSTLSGRATRLTYEQYF. The CDR3 DNA reads as TGTGCCAGCAGCTCCACCCTTAGCGGGAGGGCCACGCGGCTTACCTACGAGCAGTACTTC.

The chain has TRBV25-1 and TRBJ1-2; 8 bases align to TRBD1. This CDR3 is built from 15 residues. The J segment lost 4 bases and the V segment lost 4 bases, leaving 8 bases of the junction unmatched. Germline CDR1 and CDR2: MGHDK and SYGVNS. The CDR3 here is CASSGWTGWLYGYTF. CDR3 coding DNA: TGTGCCAGCAGTGGTTGGACAGGGTGGCTCTATGGCTACACCTTC.

The chain joins TRBV7-9 to TRBJ1-4; the D gene is possibly TRBD1 (5 bases). The CDR3 is 16 amino acids. The V gene's germline CDR1 is SEHNR and CDR2 FQNEAQ (reference sequence). V was shortened by 4 bases and J by 4 bases, with 16 bases between the two germline ends. The DNA of the CDR3 is TGTGCCAGCAGCTCCGTAACCCAGGGAAGTAATGAAAAACTGTTTTTT. It is translated as CASSSVTQGSNEKLFF.